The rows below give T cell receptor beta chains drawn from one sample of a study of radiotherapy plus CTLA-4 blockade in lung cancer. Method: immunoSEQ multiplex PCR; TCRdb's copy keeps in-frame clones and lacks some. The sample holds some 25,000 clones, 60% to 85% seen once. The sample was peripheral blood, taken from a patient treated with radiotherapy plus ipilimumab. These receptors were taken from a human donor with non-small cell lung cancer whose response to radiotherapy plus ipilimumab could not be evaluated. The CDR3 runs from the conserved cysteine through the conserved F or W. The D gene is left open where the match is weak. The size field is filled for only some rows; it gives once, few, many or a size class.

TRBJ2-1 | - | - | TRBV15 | CATSVRGNEQFF | TGTGCCACCAGCGTCAGGGGTAATGAGCAGTTCTTC
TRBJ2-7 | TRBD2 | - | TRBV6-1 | CASRGRTSGSYEQYF | TGTGCCAGCAGGGGTAGGACTAGCGGGAGCTACGAGCAGTACTTC
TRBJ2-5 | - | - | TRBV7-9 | CASSGRGQETQYF | TGTGCCAGCAGCGGGAGGGGGCAAGAGACCCAGTACTTC
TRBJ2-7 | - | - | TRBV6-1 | CASSLYQGYEQYF | TGTGCCAGCAGTCTTTACCAGGGCTACGAGCAGTACTTC
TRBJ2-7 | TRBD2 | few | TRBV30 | CAWSSGTRGGEQYF | TGTGCCTGGAGTTCCGGGACTAGGGGAGGCGAGCAGTACTTC
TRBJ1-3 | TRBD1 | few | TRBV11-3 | CANPGGATGNTIYF | TGTGCCAACCCAGGGGGCGCGACTGGAAACACCATATATTTT
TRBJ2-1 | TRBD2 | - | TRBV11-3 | CASSSGGSGAYNEQFF | TGTGCCAGCAGCTCCGGAGGTAGCGGGGCTTACAATGAGCAGTTCTTC
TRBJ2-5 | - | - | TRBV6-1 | CASTGQMWTQYF | TGTGCCAGCACCGGACAGATGTGGACCCAGTACTTC
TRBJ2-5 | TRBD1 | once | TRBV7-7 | CASSLDRGYSETQYF | TGTGCCAGCAGTTTGGACAGGGGTTATTCGGAGACCCAGTACTTC
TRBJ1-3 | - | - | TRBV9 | CASSVDPSSTSGNTIYF | TGTGCCAGCAGCGTAGACCCGTCCTCTACGAGTGGAAACACCATATATTTT
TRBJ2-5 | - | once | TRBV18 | CASSPKTSRDQETQYF | TGTGCCAGCTCACCGAAGACTTCCAGGGATCAAGAGACCCAGTACTTC
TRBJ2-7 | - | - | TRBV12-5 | CASGLGHRGYEQYF | TGTGCTAGTGGTTTGGGACACCGGGGATACGAGCAGTACTTC
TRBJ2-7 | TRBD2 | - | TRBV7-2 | CASTPGGFASYEQYF | TGTGCCAGCACCCCGGGGGGTTTTGCGTCCTACGAGCAGTACTTC
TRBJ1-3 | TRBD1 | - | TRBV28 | CASSRGQGASGGNTIYF | TGTGCCAGCAGCCGGGGACAGGGGGCTTCGGGTGGAAACACCATATATTTT
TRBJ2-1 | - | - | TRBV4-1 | CASSQAGTSSYNEQFF | TGCGCCAGCAGCCAAGCCGGGACTTCCTCCTACAATGAGCAGTTCTTC
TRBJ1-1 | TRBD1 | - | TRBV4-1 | CASSQSSRADRGSKNTEAFF | TGCGCCAGCAGCCAAAGTTCGAGGGCAGACAGGGGGTCTAAGAACACTGAAGCTTTCTTT
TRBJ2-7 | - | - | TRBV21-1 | CASSIRTGHISYEQYF | TGTGCCAGCAGCATAAGGACAGGACATATCTCCTACGAGCAGTACTTC
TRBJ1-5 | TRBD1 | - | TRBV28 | CASSSRQGRMDSNQPQHF | TGTGCCAGCAGTTCGAGACAGGGTAGGATGGATAGCAATCAGCCCCAGCATTTT
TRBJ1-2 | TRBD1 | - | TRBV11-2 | CASSLFGRGMRVNGYTF | TGTGCCAGCAGCCTCTTTGGCAGGGGGATGAGAGTAAATGGCTACACCTTC
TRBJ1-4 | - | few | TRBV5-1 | CASSLRLQPEEKLFF | TGCGCCAGCAGCTTGCGATTACAGCCCGAGGAAAAACTGTTTTTT
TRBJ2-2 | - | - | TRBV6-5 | CASRSTRVYTGELFF | TGTGCCAGCAGGTCGACTAGGGTCTACACCGGGGAGCTGTTTTTT
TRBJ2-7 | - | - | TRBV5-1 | CASSSQGYEQYF | TGCGCCAGCAGCTCACAGGGCTACGAGCAGTACTTC
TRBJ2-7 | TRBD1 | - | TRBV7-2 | CASSLDRGAYYEQYF | TGTGCCAGCAGCTTAGACAGGGGAGCTTATTACGAGCAGTACTTC
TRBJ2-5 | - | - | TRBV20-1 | CSARDLATQYF | TGCAGTGCTAGAGACTTGGCGACCCAGTACTTC
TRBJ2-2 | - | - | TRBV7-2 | CASSLIPPPAGELFF | TGTGCCAGCAGCTTAATCCCGCCACCAGCCGGGGAGCTGTTTTTT
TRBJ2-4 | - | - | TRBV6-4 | CASSESSRNIQYF | TGTGCCAGCAGTGAATCTAGCAGAAACATTCAGTACTTC
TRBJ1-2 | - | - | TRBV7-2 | CASSLVLTDTNYGYTF | TGTGCCAGCAGCTTAGTGCTGACAGATACTAACTATGGCTACACCTTC
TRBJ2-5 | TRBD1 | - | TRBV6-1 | CASSERGRTSSGETQYF | TGTGCCAGCAGTGAAAGGGGGCGGACGTCCTCGGGGGAGACCCAGTACTTC
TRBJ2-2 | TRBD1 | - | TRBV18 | CASSPLSQGIATGELFF | TGTGCCAGCTCACCACTTTCACAGGGGATTGCCACCGGGGAGCTGTTTTTT
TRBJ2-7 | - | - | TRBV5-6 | CASSLGASYEQYF | TGTGCCAGCAGCTTGGGGGCCTCCTACGAGCAGTACTTC
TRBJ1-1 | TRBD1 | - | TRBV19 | CASSKGQGALNTEAFF | TGTGCCAGTAGTAAAGGACAGGGGGCGTTAAACACTGAAGCTTTCTTT
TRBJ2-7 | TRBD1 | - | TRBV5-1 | CASSVQGETYEQYF | TGCGCCAGCAGCGTACAGGGGGAGACCTACGAGCAGTACTTC
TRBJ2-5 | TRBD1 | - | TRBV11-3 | CASSHRGTETQYF | TGTGCCAGCAGCCACAGGGGGACAGAGACCCAGTACTTC
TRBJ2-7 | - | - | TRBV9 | CASSAARLGEQYF | TGTGCCAGCAGCGCCGCTCGACTCGGGGAGCAGTACTTC
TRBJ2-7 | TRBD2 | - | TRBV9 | CASSRGLAEPYEQYF | TGTGCCAGCAGCAGAGGTCTAGCGGAGCCCTACGAGCAGTACTTC
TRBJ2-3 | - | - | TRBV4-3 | CASSQEGVSLKADTQYF | TGCGCCAGCAGCCAAGAAGGAGTCTCCCTCAAGGCAGATACGCAGTATTTT
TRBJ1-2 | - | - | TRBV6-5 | CASSGLDRHLYGYTF | TGTGCCAGCAGTGGGTTGGACAGACACCTCTATGGCTACACCTTC
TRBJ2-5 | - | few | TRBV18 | CASSPNQETQYF | TGTGCCAGCTCACCTAACCAAGAGACCCAGTACTTC
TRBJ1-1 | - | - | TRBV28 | CASSLATGSLNKNTEAFF | TGTGCCAGCAGTTTGGCAACCGGGTCCCTAAATAAAAACACTGAAGCTTTCTTT
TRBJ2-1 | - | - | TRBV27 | CASSEGGNYNEQFF | TGTGCCAGCAGCGAGGGGGGGAACTACAATGAGCAGTTCTTC
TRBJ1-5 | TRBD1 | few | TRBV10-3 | CAISLDRDQPQHF | TGTGCCATCAGCCTGGACAGGGACCAGCCCCAGCATTTT
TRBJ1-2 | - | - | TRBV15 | CATSTGGKNYGYTF | TGTGCCACCAGCACGGGGGGAAAGAACTATGGCTACACCTTC
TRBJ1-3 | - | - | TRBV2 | CASSGDYRGDSGNTIYF | TGTGCCAGCAGCGGGGACTACCGAGGGGACTCTGGAAACACCATATATTTT
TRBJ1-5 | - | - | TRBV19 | CASSISGLNQPQHF | TGTGCCAGTAGTATCTCAGGGTTGAATCAGCCCCAGCATTTT
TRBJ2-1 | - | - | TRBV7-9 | CASSLVYDGRTYNEQFF | TGTGCCAGCAGCTTAGTCTACGACGGGAGAACCTACAATGAGCAGTTCTTC
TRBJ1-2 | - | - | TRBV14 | CASSQDTIAGHSNYGYTF | TGTGCCAGCAGCCAAGATACAATTGCGGGCCACTCTAACTATGGCTACACCTTC
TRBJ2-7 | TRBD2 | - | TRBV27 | CASSSPGLAGGLGPYEQYF | TGTGCCAGCAGTTCGCCGGGACTAGCGGGAGGGTTGGGCCCCTACGAGCAGTACTTC
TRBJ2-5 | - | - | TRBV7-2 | CASSQRTGTTAQYF | TGTGCCAGCAGTCAACGCACAGGGACCACAGCCCAGTACTTC
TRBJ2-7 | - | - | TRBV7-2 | CASSPQGGVYEQYF | TGTGCCAGCAGCCCCCAGGGGGGAGTCTACGAGCAGTACTTC
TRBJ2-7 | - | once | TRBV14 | CASSQDLRGLRYF | TGTGCCAGCAGCCAAGATCTCCGGGGTTTGCGGTACTTC
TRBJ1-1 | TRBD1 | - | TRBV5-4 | CASSRGRGVNTEAFF | TGTGCCAGTTCAAGGGGGCGCGGGGTGAACACTGAAGCTTTCTTT
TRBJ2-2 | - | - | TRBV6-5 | CASRLMRTGELFF | TGTGCCAGCAGATTGATGAGGACCGGGGAGCTGTTTTTT
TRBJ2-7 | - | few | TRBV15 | CATSRDLGGREQYF | TGTGCCACCAGCAGAGATCTGGGGGGACGCGAGCAGTACTTC
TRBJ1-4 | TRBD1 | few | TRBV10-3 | CAISGGQGGEKLFF | TGTGCCATCAGCGGGGGACAGGGAGGGGAAAAACTGTTTTTT
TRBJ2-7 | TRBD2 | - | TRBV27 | CASSPEREGYEQYF | TGTGCCAGCAGCCCCGAGCGGGAAGGCTACGAGCAGTACTTC
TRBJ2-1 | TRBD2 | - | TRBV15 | CATSTPGLAGKVGEQFF | TGTGCCACCAGCACTCCGGGACTAGCGGGAAAGGTGGGTGAGCAGTTCTTC
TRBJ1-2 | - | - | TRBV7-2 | CASSQTGGRGYTF | TGTGCCAGCAGCCAGACCGGGGGACGAGGCTACACCTTC
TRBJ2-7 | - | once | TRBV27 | CASSLKGRGSYEQYF | TGTGCCAGCAGTTTAAAGGGAAGGGGTTCCTACGAGCAGTACTTC
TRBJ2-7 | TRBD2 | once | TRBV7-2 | CASSLALRGGEQYF | TGTGCCAGCAGCTTAGCGCTGCGGGGAGGGGAGCAGTACTTC
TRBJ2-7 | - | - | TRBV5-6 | CASSLGAREIYEQYF | TGTGCCAGCAGCTTGGGGGCCCGGGAAATCTACGAGCAGTACTTC